The 27 T cell receptor beta chains below were found in one sample sequenced in a study of blood T cells in healthy people across ages. Using a J-beta primer mix together with a sample-barcoded 5' primer, a second PCR was run for roughly 6 to 12 cycles. In TCRdb, the 5' RACE reads were re-called with MiXCR into one record per CDR3 protein. The data contain about 1,500,000 distinct CDR3 sequences, roughly 28% of them seen just once; the ten biggest clones take up 7.7%. The sample was blood. Every receptor here comes from a woman aged 25 to 39 in good health.

CDR3 bases: TGTGCCAGCAGCCAAGGTGGGGGAACAAGGGGGGAGACCCAGTACTTC. Its translation is CASSQGGGTRGETQYF. The chain is built from TRBV3-1 and TRBJ2-7, with D perhaps matching TRBD1 (6 bases). The J call may be wrong; the DNA end is better matched by TRBJ2-5. Germline-derived CDR1 and CDR2 are LGHDT and YNNKEL (reference sequence). The CDR3 runs 16 residues.

V gene TRBV7-6 combines with J gene TRBJ2-5; 7 nucleotides line up with TRBD2. The CDR3 length is 14 residues. Germline V gene data show CDR1 as SGHVS and CDR2 as FNYEAQ. Losses at the gene ends were 5 bases for V and 1 base for J; bases not matched to a gene: 4. The CDR3 is CASSGSGVQETQYF. In DNA form, the CDR3 reads TGTGCCAGCAGCGGAAGCGGGGTCCAAGAGACCCAGTACTTC.

The chain uses TRBV7-9 and TRBJ1-5; D perhaps matches TRBD1 (6 bases). Trimming left V 3 bases short and J 7 bases short, with 16 bases between. There are 15 residues in the CDR3. Looked up from germline, CDR1 is SEHNR and CDR2 is FQNEAQ (reference sequence). The CDR3 sequence is CASSFWGAPEQPQHF. In DNA form, the CDR3 reads TGTGCCAGCAGCTTCTGGGGGGCCCCTGAACAGCCCCAGCATTTT.

The gene calls are TRBV20-1 and TRBJ2-1; no clear D gene. Germline lookup yields CDR1 DFQATT and CDR2 SNEGSKA (reference sequence). The CDR3 contains 15 residues. Trimming took 6 bases from V and 0 from J, leaving 15 bases between them. Here the CDR3 reads CSAHLGGSSYNEQFF. Here the CDR3 DNA reads TGCAGTGCCCATTTGGGCGGCAGCTCCTACAATGAGCAGTTCTTC.

This clonotype was counted only a few times. This sequence joins TRBV12-3 or TRBV12-4 and TRBJ2-3; tentatively, D is TRBD2 (7 bases). The CDR3 totals 15 residues. Trimming took 4 bases from V and 3 from J, leaving 14 bases between them. The CDR3 here is CASSSQGRGTDTQYF. Written as DNA, the CDR3 is TGTGCCAGCAGTTCGCAGGGGCGGGGGACAGATACGCAGTATTTT.

This clonotype has a handful of counts. The chain couples TRBV20-1 to TRBJ1-5, with 9 bases lining up with TRBD1. CDR3 size: 15 residues. CDR1 is DFQATT and CDR2 is SNEGSKA in the germline V gene (reference sequence). Trimming removed 5 bases from V and 4 bases from J; junction bases left unmatched: 9. DNA for the CDR3: TGCAGTGCTTACCGGGCCGGGACAGGGAATCAGCCCCAGCATTTT. Translated, it gives CSAYRAGTGNQPQHF.

This clonotype was observed many times. The chain carries TRBV4-3 and TRBJ2-3, with 10 nucleotides matching TRBD1. Trimming at V came to 5 bases and at J to 4 bases, leaving 3 bases not matched to a gene. Looked up from germline, CDR1 is LGHNA and CDR2 is YSLEER. The CDR3 is 14 residues long. This CDR3 is CASSAGQGSDTQYF. CDR3 nucleotide sequence: TGCGCCAGCAGCGCGGGACAGGGGTCAGATACGCAGTATTTT.

This chain links TRBV20-1 with TRBJ2-7; TRBD2 aligns across 12 bases. Germline assignment: CDR1 DFQATT and CDR2 SNEGSKA (reference sequence). This CDR3 comprises 13 residues. The ends lost 5 bases at V and 6 bases at J; junction bases unmatched: 5. CDR3 protein: CSAVTSGSGEQYF. DNA of the CDR3: TGCAGTGCTGTGACTAGCGGGAGCGGCGAGCAGTACTTC.

This clonotype was observed once. The junction and the germline gene differ at one end; a read error may be behind it. The chain carries TRBV3-1 and TRBJ1-4, with 8 bases matching TRBD1. The CDR3 runs 15 residues. Per germline, CDR1 LGHDT and CDR2 YNNKEL (reference sequence). The CDR3: CAGSQDYQGAQKLFF. The DNA for the CDR3 is TGTGCCGGCAGCCAAGATTACCAGGGGGCTCAAAAACTGTTTTTT.

This clonotype came up a few times. V and J are TRBV6-5 and TRBJ2-7; D is undetermined. The CDR3 runs 12 residues. Germline lookup yields CDR1 MNHEY and CDR2 SVGAGI. The V end was cut by 6 bases, the J end by 5 bases, with 11 bases between. The CDR3 reads CASRHGSDEQYF. The CDR3 DNA is TGTGCCAGCAGGCACGGGTCAGACGAGCAGTACTTC.

The rearrangement links TRBV20-1 to TRBJ1-1; D not resolved. V was pared by 6 bases and J by 4 bases, with 12 bases between. The CDR3 runs 12 residues. CDR1 is DFQATT and CDR2 is SNEGSKA in the germline V gene (reference sequence). The CDR3 region has the DNA TGCAGTGCAACGCAACTGGGCACTGAAGCTTTCTTT. Translated: CSATQLGTEAFF.

Comments on this clonotype: With a much larger clone just one base away, this may be a read error. The chain links TRBV5-1 to TRBJ2-1; the D is unclear. The V end was cut by 4 bases, the J end by 4 bases, with 18 bases between. Germline CDR1 is SGHRS and CDR2 is YFSETQ. The CDR3 is made up of 16 amino acids. In nucleotides, the CDR3 is TGCGCCAGCAGCACTGACCCCGGAAGATTTTACAATGAGCAGTTCTTC. Protein sequence: CASSTDPGRFYNEQFF.

This clonotype was found many times. The J gene is TRBJ2-4, the V gene TRBV5-1; the D gene is possibly TRBD1 (6 bases). V lost 4 bases and J lost 0, with 14 bases in between. Germline lookup yields CDR1 SGHRS and CDR2 YFSETQ. The CDR3 spans 16 residues. The CDR3 loop is CASSLGQLRAKNIQYF. The CDR3 nucleotides are TGCGCCAGCAGCCTTGGACAGTTAAGAGCCAAAAACATTCAGTACTTC.

This clonotype was seen more than once but under ten times. V is TRBV5-1 and J is TRBJ2-3; no clear D gene. This CDR3 is built from 13 residues. Germline V CDR1 and CDR2: SGHRS, YFSETQ. Deletions cut 5 bases from V and 7 bases from J, with 14 bases between. The CDR3 bases are TGCGCCAGCAGTCGCCTAACGGATCATACGCAGTATTTT. Protein sequence: CASSRLTDHTQYF.

Ten or more counts support this clonotype. The chain uses TRBV11-2 and TRBJ2-5; D is unclear. The DNA end is more similar to TRBJ2-7, so the J call may be wrong. The CDR3 totals 12 residues. Germline V gene lookup returns CDR1 SGHAT and CDR2 FQNNGV. CDR3 DNA: TGTGCCAGCAGCTCCCAGCAGCTCGAGCAGTACTTC. Residues: CASSSQQLEQYF.

Note on this clonotype: At one end, the junction sequence differs from germline, possibly due to a read error. The V call is TRBV20-1, the J call TRBJ1-2, with 7 positions matching TRBD1. CDR1 and CDR2 from the germline V gene are DFQATT and SNEGSKA (reference sequence). The CDR3 covers 16 residues. The CDR3 nucleotides are TGCAGTGCTAGAGATCGGGGACAGACGACCTACTATGGCTGCACCTTC. It is translated as CSARDRGQTTYYGCTF.

This clonotype has a handful of counts. V usage is TRBV11-2 and J usage is TRBJ2-5, with D tentatively TRBD1 or TRBD2 (5 bases each). Germline loops: CDR1 SGHAT, CDR2 FQNNGV. This CDR3 is 16 amino acids long. The V end lost 1 base, the J end lost 1 base, and 13 bases lay between the germline ends. As DNA, the CDR3 is TGTGCCAGCAGCTTAGCTAGGGGAGCGGTCCAAGAGACCCAGTACTTC. Translating it yields CASSLARGAVQETQYF. The entire variable domain, with the rest obtained from reference TRBV11-2 and TRBJ2-5, is as follows: EAGVAQSPRYKIIEKRQSVAFWCNPISGHATLYWYQQILGQGPKLLIQFQNNGVVDDSQLPKDRFSAERLKGVDSTLKIQPAKLEDSAVYLCASSLARGAVQETQYFGPGTRLLVL.

The table lists this clonotype with a few counts. The chain is built from TRBV20-1 and TRBJ1-5; the match to TRBD1 covers 8 bases. The CDR3 extends over 13 amino acids. V was pared by 4 bases and J by 7 bases, with 6 bases of the junction left unmatched. Per the germline V gene, CDR1 is DFQATT and CDR2 is SNEGSKA (reference sequence). This CDR3 reads CSATTGAIQPQHF. The DNA for the CDR3 is TGCAGTGCTACGACAGGGGCGATCCAGCCCCAGCATTTT.

The chain couples TRBV10-3 to TRBJ2-3; 9 nucleotides agree with TRBD1. CDR3 length: 14 amino acids. Unmatched junction bases numbered 5, after V lost 6 bases and J lost 4 bases. In germline, CDR1 is ENHRY, CDR2 SYGVKD. The CDR3: CAIRETGGSDTQYF. The DNA of the CDR3 is TGTGCCATCAGGGAGACAGGGGGATCAGATACGCAGTATTTT.

V is TRBV21-1 and J is TRBJ2-1; the table assigns TRBD1, which was not confirmed against the DNA. TRBV21-1 is termed a pseudogene. This CDR3 contains 14 residues. The CDR3, as DNA: TGTGCCAGCAGCAAAGCCGGGACGCCTCCTTTGAAGTTCTTC. It yields the protein CASSKAGTPPLKFF.

This chain uses TRBV5-1 with TRBJ2-5; the D gene is possibly TRBD2 (5 bases). V shed 3 bases and J shed 5 bases, with 14 bases lying between them. There are 14 residues in the CDR3. Germline CDR1 SGHRS, CDR2 YFSETQ. The CDR3 DNA reads TGCGCCAGCAGCTGGCGAGACTACGGCGAGACCCAGTACTTC. Protein product: CASSWRDYGETQYF. Based on the CDR3 plus reference TRBV5-1 and TRBJ2-5, the full variable domain is KAGVTQTPRYLIKTRGQQVTLSCSPISGHRSVSWYQQTPGQGLQFLFEYFSETQRNKGNFPGRFSGRQFSNSRSEMNVSTLELGDSALYLCASSWRDYGETQYFGPGTRLLVL.

There are a few counts of this clonotype. This sequence joins TRBV5-1 and TRBJ2-1; possibly TRBD1 or TRBD2 for D (5 bases each). The CDR3 is 14 residues long. Trimming shortened V by 4 bases and J by 6 bases, and 14 bases separated the two germline ends. Germline values: CDR1 SGHRS, CDR2 YFSETQ. The CDR3 spells CASSPPREFNEQFF. CDR3 in DNA: TGCGCCAGCAGCCCCCCCAGGGAGTTCAATGAGCAGTTCTTC.

The chain couples TRBV7-6 to TRBJ2-2, with a weak D call TRBD1 (5 bases). From germline, CDR1 is SGHVS and CDR2 FNYEAQ. Deletions cut 6 bases from V and 6 bases from J, with 20 bases between. This CDR3 is 16 amino acids long. CDR3 nucleotide sequence: TGTGCCAGCAGATTACTCCCTGATGACAGCCCCGGGGAGCTGTTTTTT. Protein: CASRLLPDDSPGELFF.

V is TRBV18 and J is TRBJ2-3; 12 bases map to TRBD2. CDR1 is KGHSH, CDR2 LQKENI, per germline. V shed 7 bases and J 11 bases; nucleotides not matched to a gene: 16. This CDR3 has 16 amino acids. DNA of the CDR3: TGTGCCAGCTACCCGCTGGGGCTAGCGGGAGGGCCGAAGCAGTATTTT. This gives the protein CASYPLGLAGGPKQYF.

This clonotype was seen at least ten times. The chain is built from TRBV9 and TRBJ2-7, with 7 bases that match TRBD2. The CDR3 runs 16 residues. V was pared by 3 bases and J by 7 bases, with 16 bases of the junction left unmatched. Germline CDR1 and CDR2: SGDLS and YYNGEE. The CDR3 protein is CASSASHTGTIGEQYF. CDR3 in DNA: TGTGCCAGCAGCGCCTCACACACCGGGACTATTGGTGAGCAGTACTTC. The complete variable domain, with remaining parts taken from reference TRBV9 and TRBJ2-7, reads DSGVTQTPKHLITATGQRVTLRCSPRSGDLSVYWYQQSLDQGLQFLIQYYNGEERAKGNILERFSAQQFPDLHSELNLSSLELGDSALYFCASSASHTGTIGEQYFGPGTRLTVT.

Comments on this clonotype: A much more abundant neighbour one base away suggests this may be a read error. The rearrangement uses TRBV6-1 and TRBJ2-1, with TRBD2 matching 14 bases. V gave up 11 bases and J gave up 10 bases; unmatched junction bases: 10. The CDR3 is made up of 14 amino acids. The germline gives CDR1 MNHNS, CDR2 SASEGT. The CDR3 DNA follows: TGTGCCTCCAACTGGACTAGCGGGAGGTACGAGCAGTTCTTC. Translation gives CASNWTSGRYEQFF.

The genes are TRBV5-5 and TRBJ1-2; D call uncertain. V was trimmed by 4 bases and J by 4 bases, leaving 17 bases between them. CDR1 is SGHKS and CDR2 is YYEKEE in the germline V gene (reference sequence). The CDR3 runs 15 residues. The CDR3 DNA reads as TGTGCCAGCAGCCCGAAAACCCCTTCCACCTATGGCTACACCTTC. Translated, it gives CASSPKTPSTYGYTF.